Below are 27 T cell receptor beta chains sequenced from a single sample in a study of regulatory T cells in long-lasting Graves disease (TCRdb year 2021). Libraries came from multiplex PCR. Sequencing relied on an Illumina HiSeq 4000. iRepertoire HTBI primers and Arm-PCR amplification of CDR3 regions were used to construct TCR beta libraries. TCRdb trimmed the raw reads at Q25, called clones with MiXCR and kept productive beta chains. Here each entry gathers all rows of one CDR3 protein and keeps the most common genes and DNA. This sample has just over 600,000 distinct CDR3 sequences in its table, and roughly 15% of those were observed once. Together, the top ten hold under 20% of the sample. Read against the paper, the sample's time point label means: newly diagnosed GD, antithyroid drugs for less than 3 months. RNA was extracted from PBMCs in TRIzol for both TCR sequencing and RNA sequencing. The same specimen was also included in a second study, on T cells in Graves' hyperthyroidism and ophthalmopathy.

Sequencing used peripheral blood mononuclear cells (PBMCs), obtained at new diagnosis, from a patient treated with antithyroid drugs. The receptors here all came from a woman in her thirties with Graves disease. Donor details come from another sample of the same person, matched by shared clones.

V usage is TRBV28 and J usage is TRBJ1-5; 9 bases line up with TRBD1. Trimming removed 8 bases from V and 1 base from J; junction bases left unmatched: 18. This CDR3 contains 19 residues. Germline CDR1 reads MDHEN; CDR2 reads SYDVKM. The CDR3 nucleotides are TGTGCCAGCGGAGTCCTCCCGGGACAGGGTGTGTGGAGCAATCAGCCCCAGCATTTT. It translates to CASGVLPGQGVWSNQPQHF.

This clonotype has a single count. The chain combines TRBV5-1 with TRBJ1-1; a possible D gene is TRBD1 (6 bases). V was cut by 1 base and J by 2 bases, with 18 bases left in between. CDR1 and CDR2 (germline): SGHRS, YFSETQ. This CDR3 region has 17 residues. The CDR3 DNA reads TGCGCCAGCAGCTTGCCGGGGGCAGGGTCGGGTAACACTGAAGCTTTCTTT. Its translation is CASSLPGAGSGNTEAFF.

The chain employs TRBV5-6 and TRBJ2-1; possible D gene TRBD2, 5 bases. The V gene lost 0 bases and the J gene lost 12 bases, with 13 bases spanning the gap. Germline V gene sequence: CDR1 SGHDT, CDR2 YYEEEE. The length of the CDR3 is 13 residues. CDR3 DNA sequence: TGTGCCAGCAGCTTGGTACCCTCGGCGGGGCAGTTCTTC. Encoded protein: CASSLVPSAGQFF.

The sample holds many counts of this clonotype. This rearrangement joins TRBV7-2 to TRBJ1-2; D not resolved. Germline lookup yields CDR1 SGHTA and CDR2 FQGNSA. The V and J ends lost 1 base and 4 bases respectively, with 10 bases between them. The CDR3 consists of 14 residues. CDR3 nucleotide sequence: TGTGCCAGCAGCTTAGACCCGGGAACCTATGGCTACACCTTC. Translated: CASSLDPGTYGYTF.

This clonotype has ten or more counts. This chain joins TRBV28 and TRBJ2-3; D may be TRBD2 (6 bases). The CDR3 consists of 17 residues. Germline CDR1 MDHEN, CDR2 SYDVKM. Deletions cut 5 bases from V and 0 bases from J, with 18 bases between. In DNA form, the CDR3 reads TGTGCCAGCAGTCCACCCGGCACGGGGAGGAGCACAGATACGCAGTATTTT. Encoded protein: CASSPPGTGRSTDTQYF.

This clonotype was seen repeatedly, ten times or more. This chain uses TRBV12-3 or TRBV12-4 with TRBJ1-4, with TRBD1 identical over 9 bases. V was clipped by 2 bases and J by 8 bases; unmatched bases: 3. The CDR3 consists of 14 residues. The CDR3: CASSLSGQGEKLFF. As DNA, the CDR3 is TGTGCCAGCAGTTTATCGGGACAGGGCGAAAAACTGTTTTTT.

This clonotype was seen more than once but under ten times. The chain combines TRBV7-3 with TRBJ1-2; D unclear. This CDR3 has 15 amino acids. Trimming removed 5 bases at V and 5 bases at J, with 18 bases between. Germline CDR1 is SGHTA and CDR2 is FQGTGA. CDR3 loop: CASSPGVALGYGYTF. CDR3 DNA sequence: TGTGCCAGCAGCCCCGGCGTAGCGCTAGGATATGGCTACACCTTC.

The table lists this clonotype with many counts. The chain carries TRBV7-3 and TRBJ2-1, with 8 bases matching TRBD2. V lost 6 bases and J lost 6; bases outside the gene matches: 4. The CDR3 loop spans 13 amino acids. Germline V gene data show CDR1 as SGHTA and CDR2 as FQGTGA. CDR3 residues: CASSSSGLNEQFF. In DNA, the CDR3 is TGTGCCAGCAGTTCTAGCGGGCTCAATGAGCAGTTCTTC.

As concerns this clonotype: A read error is possible here, since a much larger clone lies one base away. This chain connects TRBV5-1 to TRBJ1-1; D is uncertain. Looked up from germline, CDR1 is SGHRS and CDR2 is YFSETQ. This CDR3 is built from 14 residues. The DNA of the CDR3 is TGCGCCAACAGCGTTGACAATACGAACACTGAAGCTTTCTTT. Translated: CANSVDNTNTEAFF. Full variable domain (outside the CDR3, taken from reference TRBV5-1 and TRBJ1-1): KAGVTQTPRYLIKTRGQQVTLSCSPISGHRSVSWYQQTPGQGLQFLFEYFSETQRNKGNFPGRFSGRQFSNSRSEMNVSTLELGDSALYLCANSVDNTNTEAFFGQGTRLTVV.

This clonotype turned up a few times. This rearrangement joins TRBV5-1 to TRBJ2-3, with 11 bases matching TRBD2. The CDR3 is 15 residues long. Unmatched junction bases numbered 3, after V lost 2 bases and J lost 4 bases. Per the germline V gene, CDR1 is SGHRS and CDR2 is YFSETQ. The CDR3 sequence: CASSLTSGSPDTQYF. As DNA, the CDR3 is TGCGCCAGCAGCTTAACTAGCGGGAGTCCAGATACGCAGTATTTT.

This clonotype was found many times. The chain uses TRBV7-9 and TRBJ2-5; D gene uncertain. The V gene lost 1 base and the J gene lost 1 base, with 7 bases spanning the gap. The CDR3 contains 14 residues. The V gene's germline CDR1 is SEHNR and CDR2 FQNEAQ (reference sequence). DNA for the CDR3: TGTGCCAGCAGCTTAGAGGTGACCCAAGAGACCCAGTACTTC. It codes for CASSLEVTQETQYF.

Turning to this clonotype: The junction departs from germline at one end; a sequencing error may be responsible. The rearrangement links TRBV20-1 to TRBJ2-1; the match to TRBD2 covers 9 bases. The V gene's germline CDR1 is DFQATT and CDR2 SNEGSKA (reference sequence). There are 14 residues in the CDR3. In DNA, the CDR3 is TGCAGTGCTAGGGAAGGCTTAGCGGGAGTCGTTTCCCTCTTC. Translated, it gives CSAREGLAGVVSLF.

There are a few counts of this clonotype. J is TRBJ2-1 and V is TRBV4-1, with 8 bases that match TRBD2. The trim removed 0 bases at V and 3 bases at J, leaving 10 bases unmatched. Germline-derived CDR1 and CDR2 are MGHRA and YSYEKL. This CDR3 has 18 amino acids. CDR3 nucleotides: TGCGCCAGCAGCCAAGAGGGAGGGGCGGGAGGCCTCTACAATGAGCAGTTCTTC. Protein product: CASSQEGGAGGLYNEQFF.

This clonotype has a count of ten or more. The chain couples TRBV6-2 or TRBV6-3 to TRBJ1-5; D unresolved. V dropped 8 bases and J dropped 3 bases, with 5 bases sitting between them. Germline CDR1 reads MNHEY; CDR2 reads SVGEGT. This CDR3 region has 11 residues. The DNA of the CDR3 is TGTGCCAGCGGGCACAATCAGCCCCAGCATTTT. Amino acids: CASGHNQPQHF.

In this sample, this clonotype turned up a few times. This sequence joins TRBV20-1 and TRBJ2-3; 8 bases agree with TRBD2. Germline V lookup: CDR1 DFQATT, CDR2 SNEGSKA (reference sequence). V was pared by 6 bases and J by 2 bases, with 7 bases of the junction left unmatched. The CDR3 is made up of 14 amino acids. This chain's CDR3 is CSAQVAGLTDTQYF. CDR3 coding DNA: TGCAGTGCACAAGTAGCGGGACTCACAGATACGCAGTATTTT.

The chain is built from TRBV30 and TRBJ1-2, with a weak D call TRBD1 (5 bases). V was trimmed by 6 bases and J by 0 bases, leaving 14 bases between them. The CDR3 totals 14 residues. Per germline, CDR1 GTSNPN and CDR2 SVGIG (reference sequence). In DNA form, the CDR3 reads TGTGCCTGTGGGTTTGGGGGAGCTAACTATGGCTACACCTTC. Translation gives CACGFGGANYGYTF. Looking up the rest from reference TRBV30 and TRBJ1-2 gives the full variable domain: SQTIHQWPATLVQPVGSPLSLECTVEGTSNPNLYWYRQAAGRGLQLLFYSVGIGQISSEVPQNLSASRPQDRQFILSSKKLLLSDSGFYLCACGFGGANYGYTFGSGTRLTVV.

This clonotype was seen many times. V gene TRBV7-2 combines with J gene TRBJ1-2; TRBD1 might be the D (5 bases). V dropped 5 bases and J dropped 1 base, with 17 bases sitting between them. The CDR3 consists of 16 residues. The germline gives CDR1 SGHTA, CDR2 FQGNSA. DNA for the CDR3: TGTGCCAGCAGCCCTGGGGCCAGCAACTTTAACTATGGCTACACCTTC. As protein: CASSPGASNFNYGYTF.

This clonotype was found a few times. The chain combines TRBV24-1 with TRBJ2-4; D may be TRBD1 (5 bases). The V end lost 2 bases, the J end lost 3 bases, and 10 bases lay between the germline ends. Germline lookup yields CDR1 KGHDR and CDR2 SFDVKD. The CDR3 consists of 15 residues. The CDR3 region is CATSDSGRDKNIQYF. The CDR3 DNA sequence: TGTGCCACCAGTGATTCAGGGCGTGACAAAAACATTCAGTACTTC.

This clonotype has at least ten counts. V and J are TRBV11-3 and TRBJ2-1; TRBD1 matches 10 bases. The CDR3 loop spans 16 amino acids. Germline CDR1 reads SGHNT; CDR2 reads YENEEA. V dropped 3 bases and J dropped 6; count of bases not matched to a gene: 8. In DNA, the CDR3 is TGTGCCAGCAGCTTTTCGACAGGGGGCTATGGCAATGAGCAGTTCTTC. Translated: CASSFSTGGYGNEQFF.

The chain employs TRBV12-3 or TRBV12-4 and TRBJ1-6, with D unresolved. The CDR3 has 15 amino acids. V lost 2 bases, J lost 6 bases, and 11 bases lay in between. CDR3 bases: TGTGCCAGCAGTTTATCCGGGAGATTTAATTCACCCCTCCACTTT. Its translation is CASSLSGRFNSPLHF.

This clonotype has a count of ten or more. The rearrangement links TRBV11-2 to TRBJ2-1, with D unresolved. Trimming took off 1 base at V and 1 base at J, with 11 bases between the two ends. The CDR3 loop spans 16 amino acids. Germline loops: CDR1 SGHAT, CDR2 FQNNGV. The CDR3 sequence is CASSLVKFRSYNEQFF. The DNA for the CDR3 is TGTGCCAGCAGCTTAGTTAAGTTTCGGTCCTACAATGAGCAGTTCTTC.

This clonotype was seen a few times. This chain joins TRBV24-1 and TRBJ2-7; D is undetermined. Deletions cut 2 bases from V and 6 bases from J, with 7 bases between. This CDR3 region has 12 residues. The germline V gene encodes CDR1 KGHDR and CDR2 SFDVKD. As DNA, the CDR3 is TGTGCCACCAGTGATTCGAGATCCGAGCAGTACTTC. This codes for CATSDSRSEQYF.

This clonotype was seen a few times. The chain has TRBV5-1 and TRBJ2-3; no definite D call. CDR1 is SGHRS and CDR2 is YFSETQ in the germline V gene. This CDR3 is 14 amino acids long. Trimming took 5 bases from V and 5 from J, leaving 15 bases between them. The CDR3 spells CASRPALSGDTQYF. The DNA for the CDR3 is TGCGCCAGCAGGCCAGCGCTATCAGGAGATACGCAGTATTTT.

The V and J genes are TRBV7-9 and TRBJ2-5; D is ambiguous. With 9 bases removed from V and 7 bases from J, the gap between germline ends came to 15 bases. The germline V gene encodes CDR1 SEHNR and CDR2 FQNEAQ (reference sequence). This CDR3 contains 12 residues. DNA for the CDR3: TGTGCCAGTACACCGCCCGAGGTGACCCAGTACTTC. Protein sequence: CASTPPEVTQYF.

V is TRBV30 and J is TRBJ2-1; 11 bases agree with TRBD2. Looked up from germline, CDR1 is GTSNPN and CDR2 is SVGIG (reference sequence). The V segment lost 5 bases and the J segment 4 bases; nucleotides outside the gene matches: 13. The CDR3 consists of 17 residues. The DNA of the CDR3 is TGTGCCTGGGGCGATAACTCGGGACTAGCGGTTTACAATGAGCAGTTCTTC. It yields the protein CAWGDNSGLAVYNEQFF.

This clonotype came up many times. The chain carries TRBV5-1 and TRBJ2-1; a weak D match, TRBD1 (5 bases). Looked up from germline, CDR1 is SGHRS and CDR2 is YFSETQ. This CDR3 spans 13 amino acids. Trimming shortened V by 4 bases and J by 6 bases, and 11 bases separated the two germline ends. Here the CDR3 DNA reads TGCGCCAGCAGCCCAGACAGCTTCAATGAGCAGTTCTTC. This codes for CASSPDSFNEQFF.

This clonotype was detected a few times. The J gene is TRBJ1-2, the V gene TRBV20-1; 8 bases match TRBD1. The CDR3 sequence is 15 residues long. V shed 4 bases and J 9 bases; nucleotides not matched to a gene: 16. CDR1 and CDR2 from the germline V gene are DFQATT and SNEGSKA (reference sequence). CDR3 amino acids: CSANRDNRQGSSYTF. The CDR3 DNA reads as TGCAGTGCTAACCGAGACAACCGACAGGGGTCGAGCTACACCTTC.